The 8 T cell receptor beta chains presented below share a single source sample, sequenced in a study of regulatory T cells in long-lasting Graves disease. Time point of the sample: newly diagnosed GD, antithyroid drugs for less than 3 months. The authors made the TCR library using RNA they extracted from PBMCs. For TCR beta, libraries came from iRepertoire HTBI primers and Arm-PCR of CDR3 regions. TCRdb reprocessed the multiplex PCR reads with MiXCR, giving one entry per CDR3 protein. The table records approximately 360,000 distinct CDR3 sequences, 10% to 15% of them present only once. The same specimen was also included in a second study, on T cells in Graves' hyperthyroidism and ophthalmopathy.

The sample in question was peripheral blood mononuclear cells (PBMCs), obtained at new diagnosis, from a patient treated with antithyroid drugs. The receptor source for this set is a woman aged 18-29 years with Graves disease.

Many counts were recorded for this clonotype. This chain links TRBV28 with TRBJ2-5; TRBD2 matches 8 bases. V shed 6 bases and J 5 bases; nucleotides not matched to a gene: 11. Per the germline V gene, CDR1 is MDHEN and CDR2 is SYDVKM. The CDR3 contains 15 residues. DNA of the CDR3: TGTGCCAGCAGCCCGGGACTAGGGGGGAGGGAGACCCAGTACTTC. This sequence encodes CASSPGLGGRETQYF.

At least ten counts were recorded for this clonotype. This chain links TRBV7-2 with TRBJ2-5; 7 bases align to TRBD2. Germline CDR1 reads SGHTA; CDR2 reads FQGNSA. V was clipped by 1 base and J by 4 bases; unmatched bases: 3. This CDR3 contains 14 residues. The CDR3 sequence is CASSLDRGVETQYF. CDR3 DNA: TGTGCCAGCAGCTTAGATCGGGGGGTAGAGACCCAGTACTTC.

Ten or more counts support this clonotype. V is TRBV7-9 and J is TRBJ2-1; 8 bases are a match to TRBD1. V lost 2 bases to trimming and J lost 8 bases; unmatched junction nucleotides: 5. The germline V gene has CDR1 SEHNR and CDR2 FQNEAQ (reference sequence). The CDR3 has 14 amino acids. The CDR3 loop reads CASSLIGRGHEQFF. The DNA for the CDR3 is TGTGCCAGCAGCTTAATCGGCAGGGGGCATGAGCAGTTCTTC. The whole variable domain, remainder taken from reference TRBV7-9 and TRBJ2-1, is DTGVSQNPRHKITKRGQNVTFRCDPISEHNRLYWYRQTLGQGPEFLTYFQNEAQLEKSRLLSDRFSAERPKGSFSTLEIQRTEQGDSAMYLCASSLIGRGHEQFFGPGTRLTVL.

This clonotype came up many times. The chain carries TRBV6-2 or TRBV6-3 and TRBJ2-1, with D uncertain. Per the germline V gene, CDR1 is MNHEY and CDR2 is SVGEGT. V was shortened by 0 bases and J by 8 bases, with 8 bases between the two germline ends. The CDR3 is made up of 13 amino acids. As DNA, the CDR3 is TGTGCCAGCAGTTACTCTGAGCGCGATGAGCAGTTCTTC. As protein: CASSYSERDEQFF.

This clonotype was recorded at least ten times. The V call is TRBV10-3, the J call TRBJ2-1, with 10 nucleotides matching TRBD2. The CDR3 is 14 amino acids. Looked up from germline, CDR1 is ENHRY and CDR2 is SYGVKD. The V and J ends lost 6 bases and 8 bases, in that order; junction bases with no gene match: 7. The CDR3 bases are TGTGCCATCAGGGCGGATAGCGGGGGGTATGAGCAGTTCTTC. It specifies CAIRADSGGYEQFF.

V gene TRBV27 combines with J gene TRBJ2-5; D is perhaps TRBD2 (6 bases). V lost 3 bases and J 4 bases, leaving 15 bases between the germline ends. CDR1 is MNHEY, CDR2 SMNVEV, per germline (reference sequence). The CDR3 runs 15 residues. The CDR3 DNA reads TGTGCCAGCAGTTTGGGACCGGGGGTGCGAGAGACCCAGTACTTC. Translating gives CASSLGPGVRETQYF.

The sample holds many counts of this clonotype. The V and J genes are TRBV27 and TRBJ2-1; possible D gene TRBD2, 6 bases. The CDR3 consists of 15 residues. CDR1 and CDR2 from the germline V gene are MNHEY and SMNVEV (reference sequence). The V gene lost 3 bases and the J gene lost 0 bases, with 9 bases spanning the gap. DNA of the CDR3: TGTGCCAGCAGTTTCGCGGGGAGCTCCTACAATGAGCAGTTCTTC. It encodes CASSFAGSSYNEQFF.

The chain has TRBV5-1 and TRBJ2-7, with D unresolved. V dropped 0 bases and J dropped 3 bases, with 7 bases sitting between them. This CDR3 has 13 amino acids. Germline V gene lookup returns CDR1 SGHRS and CDR2 YFSETQ. This CDR3 reads CASSLEIHYEQYF. In DNA form, the CDR3 reads TGCGCCAGCAGCTTGGAGATTCACTACGAGCAGTACTTC.